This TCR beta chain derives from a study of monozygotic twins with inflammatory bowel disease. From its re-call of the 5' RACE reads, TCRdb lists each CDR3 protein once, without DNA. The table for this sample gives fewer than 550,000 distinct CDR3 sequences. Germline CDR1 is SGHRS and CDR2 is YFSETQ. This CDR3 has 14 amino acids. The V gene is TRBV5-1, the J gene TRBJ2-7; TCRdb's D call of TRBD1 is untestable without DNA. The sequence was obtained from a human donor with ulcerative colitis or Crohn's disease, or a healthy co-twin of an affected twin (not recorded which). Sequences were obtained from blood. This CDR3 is CASSLRQGFYEQYF.